This T cell receptor beta chain appears in the sequencing data of a study of shared clonotypes between healthy human individuals. About the study: Donor ages ranged 18 to 49 years: a couple of women, a few men. CD4 naive cells filled three plates per donor, CD4 memory three, CD8 naive two and CD8 memory one.

The V and J ends lost 4 bases and 2 bases respectively, with 18 bases between them. This CDR3 has 16 amino acids. Germline V gives CDR1 SGHRS, CDR2 YFSETQ. With regard to this clone: Its matching antigen is unknown.

Study-wide results and caveats: For naive CD4 cells, roughly 5% of clonotypes were shared across a few donors.

Clones were sequenced by immunoSEQ multiplex PCR, and TCRdb holds only the in-frame ones, with some missing. The sample includes 2 million to 2.5 million clones, 92% seen only once; the top ten take 0.37%. Sequences were obtained from naive CD4+ T cells from PBMCs. Subset given: CD45RA+ positively selected. The TCR originated in a man in his late teens or twenties in good health. Some clones in this sample may be carry-over from other donors' samples. The rearrangement uses TRBV5-1 and TRBJ1-1; a possible D gene is TRBD1 (6 bases). In nucleotides, the CDR3 is TGCGCCAGCAGCCGACCCGGGGGCGGTTTAAACACTGAAGCTTTCTTT. Translating gives CASSRPGGGLNTEAFF.